This TCR beta chain originates from a study of OX40 agonist ivuxolimab in advanced cancers. Study-level background: An anti-OX40 (CD134) antibody with agonistic activity, ivuxolimab, was administered to patients. Points from the study as a whole: A proportion of nonresponders additionally exhibited low normalized T-cell clonal expansion. Compared with others, partial responders at 0.1-3.0 mg/kg displayed clonal expansion among the lowest.

As concerns this clone: Its matching antigen is unknown.

The method was immunoSEQ multiplex PCR; TCRdb's version includes in-frame clones alone and lacks a portion of them. The repertoire holds approximately 40,000 clones, about 80% seen once, with 4% to 5% in the top ten. Trimming took off 5 bases at V and 6 bases at J, with 10 bases between the two ends. Germline CDR1 is SEHNR and CDR2 is FQNEAQ (reference sequence). The CDR3 has 12 residues. With autoimmune disease history or systemic immunosuppression, patients were excluded. The sequenced sample was CD4+ or CD8+ T cells sorted from blood, obtained in a trial of the OX40 agonist ivuxolimab. This chain links TRBV7-9 with TRBJ1-2; D call uncertain. The TCR was taken from an adult with an advanced solid tumor such as melanoma, head and neck, liver or kidney cancer. CDR3 coding DNA: TGTGCCAGCAGCACCTGGGGAGATGGCTACACCTTC. Translating it yields CASSTWGDGYTF.